This passage covers 4 T cell receptor beta chains from one sample sequenced in a study of blood T cells in healthy people across ages (dated by TCRdb to the mid-2010s). Library preparation was by 5' RACE. TCRdb names Illumina HiSeq 2500 as the instrument used. The second PCR ran for roughly 7 to 11 cycles and used a J-beta primer mix along with a sample-barcoded 5' primer. Clones were called with MiXCR by TCRdb after fastp trimmed the public reads at Q25, and only in-frame beta chains were retained. Every entry covers one CDR3 protein and lists the most common genes and DNA from its rows. For this sample the table gives about 720,000 distinct CDR3 sequences, of which about 20% were detected only once. The ten top clones hold approximately 20% of the sample. Sequenced sample: blood. These receptors were collected from a man aged 65-85 years in good health.

The chain's CDR3 is CASSATVTGVNEQFF. CDR3 coding DNA: TGTGCCAGCAGTGCAACTGTAACAGGGGTGAATGAGCAGTTCTTC. This chain connects TRBV6-1 to TRBJ2-7; 7 positions match TRBD1. The J call may be wrong; the DNA end is better matched by TRBJ2-1. The germline gives CDR1 MNHNS, CDR2 SASEGT. This CDR3 region has 15 residues.

This clonotype was detected a few times. V usage is TRBV27 and J usage is TRBJ2-3, with D unclear. The CDR3 length is 11 residues. V was trimmed by 8 bases and J by 5 bases, leaving 8 bases between them. From germline, CDR1 is MNHEY and CDR2 SMNVEV (reference sequence). The CDR3 sequence: CASGPIDTQYF. The CDR3 DNA follows: TGTGCCAGCGGACCGATAGATACGCAGTATTTT.

This clonotype was found once. The gene calls are TRBV10-3 and TRBJ1-1; D is uncertain. The germline V and J ends were trimmed by 3 bases and 0 bases, with 8 bases remaining between them. Germline loops: CDR1 ENHRY, CDR2 SYGVKD. CDR3 size: 14 residues. DNA for the CDR3: TGTGCCATCAGTGAACGGGCCATGAACACTGAAGCTTTCTTT. Translated, it gives CAISERAMNTEAFF.

The chain has TRBV5-1 and TRBJ2-3; 10 positions match TRBD2. Germline assignment: CDR1 SGHRS and CDR2 YFSETQ. The V and J ends lost 0 bases and 4 bases, in that order; junction bases with no gene match: 5. The CDR3 is 16 amino acids. The CDR3 reads CASSLVAGGAADTQYF. In nucleotides, the CDR3 is TGCGCCAGCAGCTTGGTAGCGGGGGGAGCGGCAGATACGCAGTATTTT.